Listed below are T cell receptor beta chains from one sample, sequenced in a study of T cell responses to AZD1222 COVID-19 vaccine. The protocol was immunoSEQ multiplex PCR, while the TCRdb copy is restricted to in-frame clones and leaves out a portion. Of some 170,000 clones listed, approximately 95% were seen once; the top ten hold around 1%. The source was peripheral blood, collected 28 days after the second dose of the MenACWY control vaccine. The receptors stem from an adult who received the MenACWY meningococcal vaccine as a control. The CDR3 runs from the conserved cysteine through the conserved F or W. A D gene is named only where the DNA matches it firmly. Clone size appears in some rows only: once, few, many, or a class for an expanded clone.

j_call clone_size v_call d_call cdr3_nt cdr3_aa
TRBJ2-7 NA TRBV6-1 NA TGTGCCAGCAGTGAATATTCAGGGGGGTACGAGCAGTACTTC CASSEYSGGYEQYF
TRBJ1-3 NA TRBV7-8 NA TGTGCCAGCAGCTTAGTCAGCCACGGTGGAAACACCATATATTTT CASSLVSHGGNTIYF
TRBJ1-3 NA TRBV3-1/TRBV3-2 NA TGTGCCAGCAGCCAATTGACGGCTGGAAACACCATATATTTT CASSQLTAGNTIYF
TRBJ1-2 NA TRBV18 TRBD1 TGTGCCAGCCGGGACAGGGGGGCGAGGAGCTATGGCTACACCTTC CASRDRGARSYGYTF
TRBJ1-1 once TRBV6-5 NA TGTGCGACCCACAGGACAAGGCGGAACACTGAAGCTTTCTTT CATHRTRRNTEAFF
TRBJ2-3 NA TRBV14 NA TGTGCCAGCAGCCACATGCGCTATACGCAGTATTTT CASSHMRYTQYF
TRBJ1-1 NA TRBV11-1 TRBD1 TGTGCCAGCAGCTTATGGGGACAGCCGAACACTGAAGCTTTCTTT CASSLWGQPNTEAFF
TRBJ1-2 NA TRBV28 NA TGTGCCAGCAGTTTTGTGGCAGGGCTTCGGCGAGTGGATGGCTACACCTTC CASSFVAGLRRVDGYTF
TRBJ2-1 NA TRBV30 NA TGTGCCTGGAGTAACCACGTAAACAATGAGCAGTTCTTC CAWSNHVNNEQFF
TRBJ1-2 NA TRBV3-1/TRBV3-2 NA TGTGCCAGCAGCGAGCCAGGGAGGGGAAATGGCTACACCTTC CASSEPGRGNGYTF
TRBJ1-4 NA TRBV28 NA TGTGCCAGCACCATGATTGGGAGTAATGAAAAACTGTTTTTT CASTMIGSNEKLFF
TRBJ1-1 NA TRBV27 TRBD1 TGTGCCAGCAGTCGGGCCGGGACAGGGCCGACGAACACTGAAGCTTTCTTT CASSRAGTGPTNTEAFF
TRBJ1-2 NA TRBV5-5 NA TGTGCCAGCAGCTCCAGGGTGGAGAACTATGGCTACACCTTC CASSSRVENYGYTF
TRBJ1-2 NA TRBV6-5 NA TGTGCCAGCAGTTACTCACCAGGGGCTCTTGGCTACACCTTC CASSYSPGALGYTF
TRBJ1-4 NA TRBV6-1 NA TGTGCCAGCAGTGAAGGCGGGTGGGTGTTTGAAAAACTGTTTTTT CASSEGGWVFEKLFF
TRBJ2-7 NA TRBV27 NA TGTGCCAGCAGTATATACAGGGTCTACGAGCAGTACTTC CASSIYRVYEQYF
TRBJ1-2 NA TRBV3-1/TRBV3-2 NA TGTGCCAGCAGCCGGACCGAACCTAACTATGGCTACACCTTC CASSRTEPNYGYTF
TRBJ1-5 few TRBV6-2/TRBV6-3 TRBD1 TGTGCCAGCAGTTACTCGGGGACAGGGCTCTATAGCAATCAGCCCCAGCATTTT CASSYSGTGLYSNQPQHF
TRBJ2-6 once TRBV7-9 NA TGTGCCAGCAGCTTCTACTCTGGGGCCAACGTCCTGACTTTC CASSFYSGANVLTF
TRBJ1-4 NA TRBV6-5 NA TGTGCCAGCATATGGGGGTTAGCCAATGAAAAACTGTTTTTT CASIWGLANEKLFF
TRBJ1-3 NA TRBV13 TRBD1 TGTGCCAGCAGCTTAGGTACCGGGACAGGGAGCAACACCATATATTTT CASSLGTGTGSNTIYF
TRBJ2-3 NA TRBV27 NA TGTGCCAGCAGTTTAGGGTGGAGCACAGATACGCAGTATTTT CASSLGWSTDTQYF